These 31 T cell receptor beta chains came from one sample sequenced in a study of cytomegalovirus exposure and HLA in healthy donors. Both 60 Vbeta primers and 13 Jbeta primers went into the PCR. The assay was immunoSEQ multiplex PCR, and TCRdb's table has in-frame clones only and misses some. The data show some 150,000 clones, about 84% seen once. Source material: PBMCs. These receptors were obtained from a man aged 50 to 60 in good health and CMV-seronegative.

The CDR3 here is CASSQWSGGNEQFF. In DNA, the CDR3 is TGCGCCAGCAGCCAATGGTCGGGAGGCAATGAGCAGTTCTTC. The gene calls are TRBV4-1 and TRBJ2-1, with TRBD2 identical over 7 bases. The CDR3 is 14 amino acids. With V trimmed by 2 bases and J by 6 bases, 4 bases remained unmatched. The germline gives CDR1 MGHRA, CDR2 YSYEKL.

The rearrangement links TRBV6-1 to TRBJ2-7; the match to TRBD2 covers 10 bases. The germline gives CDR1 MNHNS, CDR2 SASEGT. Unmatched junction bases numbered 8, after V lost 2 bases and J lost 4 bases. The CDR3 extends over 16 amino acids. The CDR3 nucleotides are TGTGCCAGCAGTGAAAGGAGCGGGGGGGCCGGGTACGAGCAGTACTTC. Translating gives CASSERSGGAGYEQYF.

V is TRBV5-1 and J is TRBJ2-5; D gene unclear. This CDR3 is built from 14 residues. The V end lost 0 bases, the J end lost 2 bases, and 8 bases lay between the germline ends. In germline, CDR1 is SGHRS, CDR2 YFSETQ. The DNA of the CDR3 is TGCGCCAGCAGCTTGGCTGGGCAGCAAGAGACCCAGTACTTC. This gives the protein CASSLAGQQETQYF.

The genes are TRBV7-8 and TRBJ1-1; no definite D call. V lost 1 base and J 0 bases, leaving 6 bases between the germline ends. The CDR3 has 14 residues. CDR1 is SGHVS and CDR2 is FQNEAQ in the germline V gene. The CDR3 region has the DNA TGTGCCAGCAGCTTAGTGACTGTGAACACTGAAGCTTTCTTT. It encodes CASSLVTVNTEAFF.

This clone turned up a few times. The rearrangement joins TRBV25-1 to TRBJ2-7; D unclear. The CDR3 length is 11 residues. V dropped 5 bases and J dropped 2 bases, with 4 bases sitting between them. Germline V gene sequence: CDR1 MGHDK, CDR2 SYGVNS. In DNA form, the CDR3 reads TGTGCCAGCAGTTTTACCTACGAGCAGTACTTC. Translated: CASSFTYEQYF.

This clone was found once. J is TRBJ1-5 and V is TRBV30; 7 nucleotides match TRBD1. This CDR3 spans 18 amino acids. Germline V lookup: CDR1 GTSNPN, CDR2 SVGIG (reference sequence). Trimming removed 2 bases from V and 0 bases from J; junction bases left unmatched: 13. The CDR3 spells CAWSSGQMTYYSNQPQHF. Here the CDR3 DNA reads TGTGCCTGGAGTTCGGGACAGATGACTTACTATAGCAATCAGCCCCAGCATTTT.

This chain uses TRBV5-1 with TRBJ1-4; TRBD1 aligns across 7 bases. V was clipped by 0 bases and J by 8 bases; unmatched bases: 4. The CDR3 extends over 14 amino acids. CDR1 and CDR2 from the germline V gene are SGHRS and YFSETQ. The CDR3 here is CASSLGQGLEKLFF. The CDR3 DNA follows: TGCGCCAGCAGCTTGGGACAGGGCCTCGAAAAACTGTTTTTT.

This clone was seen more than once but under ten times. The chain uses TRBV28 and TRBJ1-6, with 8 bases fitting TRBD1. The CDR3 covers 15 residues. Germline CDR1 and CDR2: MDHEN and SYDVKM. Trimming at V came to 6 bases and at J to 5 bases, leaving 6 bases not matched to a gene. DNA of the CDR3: TGTGCCAGCAGCTTGGGACAGGTCGATAATTCACCCCTCCACTTT. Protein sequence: CASSLGQVDNSPLHF.

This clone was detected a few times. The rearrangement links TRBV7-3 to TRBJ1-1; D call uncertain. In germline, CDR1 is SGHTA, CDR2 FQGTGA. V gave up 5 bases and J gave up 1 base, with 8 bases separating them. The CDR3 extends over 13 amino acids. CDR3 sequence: CASSRTPNTEAFF. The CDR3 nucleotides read TGTGCCAGCAGCCGAACTCCGAACACTGAAGCTTTCTTT.

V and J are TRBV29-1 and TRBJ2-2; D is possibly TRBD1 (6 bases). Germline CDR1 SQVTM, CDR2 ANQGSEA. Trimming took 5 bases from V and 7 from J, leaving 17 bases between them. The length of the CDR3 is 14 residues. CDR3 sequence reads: CSVNRQEDGGELFF. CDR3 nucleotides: TGCAGCGTTAACAGACAGGAGGACGGCGGGGAGCTGTTTTTT.

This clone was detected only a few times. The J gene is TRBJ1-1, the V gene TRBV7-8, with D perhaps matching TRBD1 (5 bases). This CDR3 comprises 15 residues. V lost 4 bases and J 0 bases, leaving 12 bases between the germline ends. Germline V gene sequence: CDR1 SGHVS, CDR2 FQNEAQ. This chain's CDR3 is CASSWEGPVNTEAFF. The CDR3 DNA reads TGTGCCAGCAGCTGGGAGGGGCCAGTGAACACTGAAGCTTTCTTT. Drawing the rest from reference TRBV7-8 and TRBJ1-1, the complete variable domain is GAGVSQSPRYKVAKRGQDVALRCDPISGHVSLFWYQQALGQGPEFLTYFQNEAQLDKSGLPSDRFFAERPEGSVSTLKIQRTQQEDSAVYLCASSWEGPVNTEAFFGQGTRLTVV.

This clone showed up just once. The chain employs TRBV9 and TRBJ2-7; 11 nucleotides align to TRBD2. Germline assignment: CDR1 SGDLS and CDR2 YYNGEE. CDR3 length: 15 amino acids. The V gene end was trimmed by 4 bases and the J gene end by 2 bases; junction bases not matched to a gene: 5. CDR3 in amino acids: CASSLAGGLTYEQYF. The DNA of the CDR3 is TGTGCCAGCAGCCTAGCGGGAGGTCTTACCTACGAGCAGTACTTC.

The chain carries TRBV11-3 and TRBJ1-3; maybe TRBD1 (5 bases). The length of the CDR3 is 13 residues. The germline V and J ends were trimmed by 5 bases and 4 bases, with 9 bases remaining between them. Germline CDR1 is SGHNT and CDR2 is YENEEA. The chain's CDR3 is CASSTGVGNTIYF. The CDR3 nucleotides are TGTGCCAGCAGCACAGGTGTGGGAAACACCATATATTTT.

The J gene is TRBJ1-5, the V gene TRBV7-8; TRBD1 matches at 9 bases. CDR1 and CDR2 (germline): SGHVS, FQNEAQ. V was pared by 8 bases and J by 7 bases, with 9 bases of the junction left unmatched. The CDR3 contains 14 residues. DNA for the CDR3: TGTGCCAGCTCGGGACAGGGAACGAGCCAGCCCCAGCATTTT. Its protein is CASSGQGTSQPQHF.

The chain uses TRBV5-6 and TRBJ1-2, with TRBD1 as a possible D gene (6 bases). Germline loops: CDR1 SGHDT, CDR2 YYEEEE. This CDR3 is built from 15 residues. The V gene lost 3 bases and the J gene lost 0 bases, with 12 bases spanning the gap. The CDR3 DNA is TGTGCCAGCAGCTCGCTCAGGGGAGCTAACTATGGCTACACCTTC. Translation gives CASSSLRGANYGYTF.

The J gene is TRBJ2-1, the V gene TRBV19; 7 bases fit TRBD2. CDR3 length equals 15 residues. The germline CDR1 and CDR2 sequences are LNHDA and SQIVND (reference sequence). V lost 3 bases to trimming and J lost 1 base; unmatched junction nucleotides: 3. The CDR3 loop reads CASSMEAGSYNEQFF. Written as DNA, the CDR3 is TGTGCCAGTAGTATGGAAGCGGGGTCCTACAATGAGCAGTTCTTC. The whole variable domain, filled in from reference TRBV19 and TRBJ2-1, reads DGGITQSPKYLFRKEGQNVTLSCEQNLNHDAMYWYRQDPGQGLRLIYYSQIVNDFQKGDIAEGYSVSREKKESFPLTVTSAQKNPTAFYLCASSMEAGSYNEQFFGPGTRLTVL.

The CDR3: CASSYSPSGVDGYTF. In nucleotides, the CDR3 is TGTGCCAGCAGTTACTCACCATCAGGGGTGGATGGCTACACCTTC. The gene calls are TRBV6-5 and TRBJ1-2; TRBD1 might be the D (6 bases). V was shortened by 0 bases and J by 6 bases, with 14 bases between the two germline ends. The CDR3 spans 15 residues. CDR1 and CDR2 (germline): MNHEY, SVGAGI.

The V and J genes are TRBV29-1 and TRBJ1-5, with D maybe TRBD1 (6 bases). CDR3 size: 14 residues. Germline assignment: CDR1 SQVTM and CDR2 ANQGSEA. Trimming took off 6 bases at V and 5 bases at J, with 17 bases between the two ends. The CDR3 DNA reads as TGCAGCGTGGTCGGACAGCCCTTGTATCAGCCCCAGCATTTT. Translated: CSVVGQPLYQPQHF.

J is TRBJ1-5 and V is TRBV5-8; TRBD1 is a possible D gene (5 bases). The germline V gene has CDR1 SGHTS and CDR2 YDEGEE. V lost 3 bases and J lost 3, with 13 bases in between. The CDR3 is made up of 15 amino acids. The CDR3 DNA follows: TGTGCCAGCAGCTGGCGGACACAGATCAATCAGCCCCAGCATTTT. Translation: CASSWRTQINQPQHF.

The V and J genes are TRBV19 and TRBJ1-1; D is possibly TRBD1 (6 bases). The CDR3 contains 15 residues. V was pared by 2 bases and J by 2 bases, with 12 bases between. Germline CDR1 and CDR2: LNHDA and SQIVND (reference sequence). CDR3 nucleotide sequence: TGTGCCAGTAGTATAATTGGACAGATAAACACTGAAGCTTTCTTT. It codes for CASSIIGQINTEAFF.

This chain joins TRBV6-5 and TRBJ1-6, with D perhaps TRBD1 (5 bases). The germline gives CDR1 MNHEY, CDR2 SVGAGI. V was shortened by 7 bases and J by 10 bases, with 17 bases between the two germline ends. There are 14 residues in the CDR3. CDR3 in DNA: TGTGCCAGCACCCCACAGGTTCCGAACTCACCCCTCCACTTT. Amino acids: CASTPQVPNSPLHF.

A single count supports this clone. The CDR3 loop reads CASSFLGTVVTEAFF. CDR3 DNA sequence: TGTGCCAGCAGCTTCTTAGGGACAGTAGTTACCGAAGCTTTCTTT. The rearrangement joins TRBV14 to TRBJ1-1, with 7 bases that match TRBD1. After removal of 5 bases from V and 8 bases from J, the junction contained 14 bases not matched to a gene. Germline values: CDR1 SGHDN, CDR2 FVKESK. The CDR3 contains 15 residues.

Here the CDR3 reads CASSLQVGEETQYF. The CDR3 DNA reads as TGCGCCAGCAGCTTACAGGTTGGGGAAGAGACCCAGTACTTC. The chain joins TRBV5-1 to TRBJ2-5, with a weak D call TRBD1 (5 bases). V lost 2 bases and J 3 bases, leaving 11 bases between the germline ends. The CDR3 runs to 14 residues. CDR1 and CDR2 from the germline V gene are SGHRS and YFSETQ.

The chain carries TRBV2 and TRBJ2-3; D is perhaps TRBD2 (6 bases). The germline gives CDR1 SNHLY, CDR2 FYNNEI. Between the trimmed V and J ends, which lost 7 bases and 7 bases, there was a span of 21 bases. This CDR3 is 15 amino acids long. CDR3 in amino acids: CASTRGTSGVNTQYF. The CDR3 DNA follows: TGTGCCAGCACGCGCGGGACCTCGGGCGTGAATACGCAGTATTTT.

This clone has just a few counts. The CDR3: CASSSRGAGGYEQYF. The CDR3 nucleotides read TGTGCCAGCAGTTCAAGGGGGGCAGGGGGATACGAGCAGTACTTC. V and J are TRBV7-2 and TRBJ2-7, with a weak D call TRBD1 (7 bases). Trimming pared 6 bases from V and 4 bases from J, leaving 19 bases between. CDR1 and CDR2 from the germline V gene are SGHTA and FQGNSA. The CDR3 has 15 residues.

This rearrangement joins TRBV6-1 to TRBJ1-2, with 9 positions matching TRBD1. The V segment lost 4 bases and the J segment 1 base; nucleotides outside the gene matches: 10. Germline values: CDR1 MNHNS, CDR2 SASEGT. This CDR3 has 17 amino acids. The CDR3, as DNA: TGTGCCAGCAGTGGTAGCCGGACAGGGGCCTTTAACTATGGCTACACCTTC. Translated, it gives CASSGSRTGAFNYGYTF.

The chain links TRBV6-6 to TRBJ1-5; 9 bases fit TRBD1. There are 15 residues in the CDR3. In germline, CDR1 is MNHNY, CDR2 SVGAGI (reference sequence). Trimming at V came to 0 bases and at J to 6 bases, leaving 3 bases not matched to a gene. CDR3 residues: CASSYSGTGSQPQHF. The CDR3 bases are TGTGCCAGCAGTTACTCAGGGACAGGGAGTCAGCCCCAGCATTTT.

CDR3 nucleotides: TGTGCCAGCAGCTTAGCCGGGACAGGGGGAAAATACAATGAGCAGTTCTTC. It codes for CASSLAGTGGKYNEQFF. The rearrangement links TRBV7-2 to TRBJ2-1; 11 bases fit TRBD1. Germline CDR1 reads SGHTA; CDR2 reads FQGNSA. The CDR3 sequence is 17 residues long. Germline trimming cut 0 bases from V and 4 bases from J; bases unmatched to any gene: 5.

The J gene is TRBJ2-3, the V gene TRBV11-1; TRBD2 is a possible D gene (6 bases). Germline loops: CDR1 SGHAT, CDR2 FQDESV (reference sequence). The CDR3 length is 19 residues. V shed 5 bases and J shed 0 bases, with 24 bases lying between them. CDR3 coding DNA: TGTGCCAGCAGCGCGGCGGGGACCCTGTTAGCGACTAGCACAGATACGCAGTATTTT. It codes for CASSAAGTLLATSTDTQYF.

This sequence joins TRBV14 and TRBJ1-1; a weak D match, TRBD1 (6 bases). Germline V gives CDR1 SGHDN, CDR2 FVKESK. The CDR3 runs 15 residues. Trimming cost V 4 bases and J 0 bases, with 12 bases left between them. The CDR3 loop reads CASSRRTAMNTEAFF. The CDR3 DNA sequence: TGTGCCAGCAGCCGGCGGACAGCTATGAACACTGAAGCTTTCTTT.

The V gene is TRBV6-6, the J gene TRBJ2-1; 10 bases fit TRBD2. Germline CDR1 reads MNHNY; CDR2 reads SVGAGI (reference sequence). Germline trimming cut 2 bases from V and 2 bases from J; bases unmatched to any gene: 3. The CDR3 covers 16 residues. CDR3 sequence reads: CASSYASGGAYNEQFF. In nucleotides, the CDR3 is TGTGCCAGCAGTTACGCGAGCGGGGGGGCCTACAATGAGCAGTTCTTC.